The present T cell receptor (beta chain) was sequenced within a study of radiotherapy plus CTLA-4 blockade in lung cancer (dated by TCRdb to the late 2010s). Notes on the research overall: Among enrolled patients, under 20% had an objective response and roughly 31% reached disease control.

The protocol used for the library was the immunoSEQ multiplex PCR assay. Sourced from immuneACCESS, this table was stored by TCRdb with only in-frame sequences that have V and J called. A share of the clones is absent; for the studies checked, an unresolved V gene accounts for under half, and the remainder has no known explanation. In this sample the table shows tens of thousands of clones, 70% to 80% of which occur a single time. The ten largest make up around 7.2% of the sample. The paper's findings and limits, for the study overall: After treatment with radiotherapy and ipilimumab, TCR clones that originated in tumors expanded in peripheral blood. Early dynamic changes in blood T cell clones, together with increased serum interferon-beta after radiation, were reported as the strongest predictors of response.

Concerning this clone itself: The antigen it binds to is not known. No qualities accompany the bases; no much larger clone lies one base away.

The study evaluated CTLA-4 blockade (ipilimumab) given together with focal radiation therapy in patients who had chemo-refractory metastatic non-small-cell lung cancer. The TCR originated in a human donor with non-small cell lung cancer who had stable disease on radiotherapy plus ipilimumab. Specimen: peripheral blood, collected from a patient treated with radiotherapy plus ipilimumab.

CDR3 sequence: CASQVDFGADTQYF. The base sequence is TGTGCCAGCCAAGTAGACTTCGGGGCAGATACGCAGTATTTT. The sequence joins TRBV25-1 to TRBJ2-3; tentative D gene TRBD2, with 5 bases matching. The germline V gene provides CDR1 MGHDK and CDR2 SYGVNS. Reading from cysteine to phenylalanine, the CDR3 counts 14 amino acids. Left in the record is the CDR3 DNA by itself, 42 bases read in frame from the first base. V sheds 8 bases and J sheds 4 bases, leaving 16 bases between their ends.